A selection of T cell receptor beta chains follows, all from one sample in a study of regulatory T cells in long-lasting Graves disease. In TCRdb, the multiplex PCR reads were re-called with MiXCR into one record per CDR3 protein. The top ten clones hold 40% to 50% of a sample with about 660,000 distinct CDR3 sequences, 30% of them seen once. The material sequenced was peripheral blood mononuclear cells (PBMCs), taken when the disease was refractory, from a patient treated with antithyroid drugs. All receptors derive from a female donor with Graves disease. Each CDR3 is given with its conserved first and last residue. Fields, in order: D gene, clone size, J gene, V gene, CDR3 DNA, CDR3 protein. A D gene is named only where the DNA matches it firmly. Expanded clones get a size class; other rows say once, few or many, or leave the size out.

TRBD2,NA,TRBJ2-6,TRBV3-1,TGTGCCAGCAGCCCTGGGACTACCCGCTCTGGGGCCAACGTCCTGACTTTC,CASSPGTTRSGANVLTF
TRBD2,many,TRBJ2-5,TRBV6-2/TRBV6-3,TGTGCCAGCAGTAAGGGACTAGCGGGAGGCCGTAAAGAGACCCAGTACTTC,CASSKGLAGGRKETQYF
NA,NA,TRBJ1-5,TRBV7-8,TGTGCCAGCAGCTTAGCTTACAGGGCGAGCAATCAGCCCCAGCATTTT,CASSLAYRASNQPQHF
NA,few,TRBJ1-1,TRBV20-1,TGCAGTGTTCCGCAACCTGGGAACACTGAAGCTTTCTTT,CSVPQPGNTEAFF
TRBD1,many,TRBJ2-7,TRBV7-3,TGTGCCAGCAGCCTCCGACAGGGACCCTACGAGCAGTACTTC,CASSLRQGPYEQYF
TRBD1,few,TRBJ2-7,TRBV6-2/TRBV6-3,TGTGCCAGCAGTTTAGGGACAGGGTCAGGGGAGCAGTACTTC,CASSLGTGSGEQYF
NA,NA,TRBJ2-2,TRBV12-3/TRBV12-4,TGTGCCAGCAGTACTAGCCTGGACTCCGGGGAGCTGTTTTTT,CASSTSLDSGELFF
NA,few,TRBJ1-2,TRBV9,TGTGCCAGCAGCGTAGGCGTGGGGACGGGTGGCTACACCTTC,CASSVGVGTGGYTF
NA,many,TRBJ1-2,TRBV10-2,TGCGCCAGCAGTGAGCGTAGAGGAGTGGAGGGCTACACCTTC,CASSERRGVEGYTF
NA,few,TRBJ2-7,TRBV27,TGTGCCACCCTAGACACAAGGAGCTCCTACGAGCAGTACTTC,CATLDTRSSYEQYF
NA,NA,TRBJ2-7,TRBV5-5,TGTGCCAGCAGCCCGTCGGACAAAATCTCCTACGAGCAGTACTTC,CASSPSDKISYEQYF
TRBD1,NA,TRBJ1-1,TRBV19,TGTGCCAGTAGTATCCTGACAGGGATGGGGGCTGAAGCTTTCTTT,CASSILTGMGAEAFF
NA,few,TRBJ2-1,TRBV12-3/TRBV12-4,TGTGCCAGCAGTTTACTGGGGGGATCCTACAATGAGCAGTTCTTC,CASSLLGGSYNEQFF
NA,NA,TRBJ1-3,TRBV11-3,TGTGCCAGCAGCTTTTCGGGCACTGGAAACACCATATATTTT,CASSFSGTGNTIYF
NA,NA,TRBJ1-2,TRBV9,TGTGCCAGCAGCGGGGAGGGGAGGAGTGGCTTCACCTTC,CASSGEGRSGFTF
NA,NA,TRBJ2-2,TRBV4-1,TGCGCCAGCAGCCAACTTAGGGATGGCACCGGGGAGCTGTTTTTT,CASSQLRDGTGELFF
TRBD1,NA,TRBJ2-3,TRBV6-1,TGTGCCAGCTCACGGGACAGGGGGCCCACAGATACGCAGTATTTT,CASSRDRGPTDTQYF
NA,few,TRBJ1-6,TRBV12-3/TRBV12-4,TGTGCCAGCAGTTTAACTACCCGGAATTCACCCCTCCACTTT,CASSLTTRNSPLHF
NA,few,TRBJ2-6,TRBV6-5,TGTGCCAGCAGTTACCTGAGTGAGGGCGGCACTGGGGCCAACGTCCTGACTTTC,CASSYLSEGGTGANVLTF
TRBD1,few,TRBJ1-2,TRBV20-1,TGCAGTGCTAGAGAAACCGGGACAGGGGACAATTTATATGGCTACACCTTC,CSARETGTGDNLYGYTF
TRBD2,NA,TRBJ2-7,TRBV5-1,TGCGCCAGCAGCAGGGAGGGGACTAGCGTTTACGAGCAGTACTTC,CASSREGTSVYEQYF
NA,NA,TRBJ2-4,TRBV20-1,TGCAGTGCTGGAGTCGGCGGCGGAAGGGCCCAGTACTTC,CSAGVGGGRAQYF
NA,many,TRBJ1-1,TRBV28,TGTGCCAGCAGGTTGGGAATCACTGAAGCTTTCTTT,CASRLGITEAFF
NA,NA,TRBJ1-2,TRBV19,TGTGCCAGTAGCCCCATCCTCGGGCAGGGCATCGGCTACACCTTC,CASSPILGQGIGYTF